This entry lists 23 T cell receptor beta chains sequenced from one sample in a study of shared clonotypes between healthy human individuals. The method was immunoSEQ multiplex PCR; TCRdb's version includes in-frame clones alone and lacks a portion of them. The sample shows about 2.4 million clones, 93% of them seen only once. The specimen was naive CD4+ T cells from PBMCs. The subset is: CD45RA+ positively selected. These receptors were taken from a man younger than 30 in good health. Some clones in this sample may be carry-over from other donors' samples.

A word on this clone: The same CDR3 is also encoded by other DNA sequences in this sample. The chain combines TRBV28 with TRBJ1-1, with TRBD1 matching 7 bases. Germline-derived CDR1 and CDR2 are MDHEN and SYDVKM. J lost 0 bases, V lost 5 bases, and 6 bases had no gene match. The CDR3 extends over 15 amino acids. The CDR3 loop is CASSAPGQMNTEAFF. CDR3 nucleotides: TGTGCCAGCAGTGCCCCGGGACAGATGAACACTGAAGCTTTCTTT.

CDR3 loop: CASSANQGAVEQYF. CDR3 DNA: TGTGCCAGCAGCGCGAATCAGGGGGCGGTCGAGCAGTACTTC. The chain uses TRBV7-9 and TRBJ2-7; 8 nucleotides align to TRBD1. Germline V gene sequence: CDR1 SEHNR, CDR2 FQNEAQ (reference sequence). After removal of 5 bases from V and 6 bases from J, the junction contained 9 bases not matched to a gene. This CDR3 has 14 amino acids.

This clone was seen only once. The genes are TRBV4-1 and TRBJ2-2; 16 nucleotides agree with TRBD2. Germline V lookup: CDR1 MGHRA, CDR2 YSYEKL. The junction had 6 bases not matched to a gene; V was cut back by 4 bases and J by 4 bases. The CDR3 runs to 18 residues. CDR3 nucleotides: TGCGCCAGCAGCCCGGGACTAGCGGGAGGGCGAGTCACCGGGGAGCTGTTTTTT. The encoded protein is CASSPGLAGGRVTGELFF.

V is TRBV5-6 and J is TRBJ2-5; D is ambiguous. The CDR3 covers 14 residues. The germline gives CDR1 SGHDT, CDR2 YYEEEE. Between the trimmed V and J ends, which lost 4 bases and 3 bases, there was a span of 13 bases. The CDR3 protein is CASSKGRFEETQYF. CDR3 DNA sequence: TGTGCCAGCAGCAAGGGTAGGTTTGAAGAGACCCAGTACTTC.

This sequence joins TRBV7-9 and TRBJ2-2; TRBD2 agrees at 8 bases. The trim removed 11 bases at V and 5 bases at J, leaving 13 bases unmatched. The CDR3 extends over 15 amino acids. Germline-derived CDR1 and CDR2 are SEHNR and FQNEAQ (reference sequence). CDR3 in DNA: TGTGCCTTAGCATCCGGGAGGGTGACGACCGGGGAGCTGTTTTTT. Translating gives CALASGRVTTGELFF. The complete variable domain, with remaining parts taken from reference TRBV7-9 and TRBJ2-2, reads DTGVSQNPRHKITKRGQNVTFRCDPISEHNRLYWYRQTLGQGPEFLTYFQNEAQLEKSRLLSDRFSAERPKGSFSTLEIQRTEQGDSAMYLCALASGRVTTGELFFGEGSRLTVL.

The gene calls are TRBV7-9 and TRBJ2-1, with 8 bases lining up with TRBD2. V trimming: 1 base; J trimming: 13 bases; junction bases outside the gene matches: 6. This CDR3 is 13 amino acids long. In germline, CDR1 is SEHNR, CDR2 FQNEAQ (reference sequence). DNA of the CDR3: TGTGCCAGCAGCTTAGGAGCGGGAGTTGACCAGTTCTTC. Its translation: CASSLGAGVDQFF.

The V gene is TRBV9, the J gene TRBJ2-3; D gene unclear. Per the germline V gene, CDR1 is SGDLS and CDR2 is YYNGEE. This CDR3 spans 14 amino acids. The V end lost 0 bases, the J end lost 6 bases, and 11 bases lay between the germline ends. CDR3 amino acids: CASSVVSVPDTQYF. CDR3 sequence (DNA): TGTGCCAGCAGCGTAGTGTCTGTTCCCGATACGCAGTATTTT.

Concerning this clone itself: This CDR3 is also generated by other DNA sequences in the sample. CDR3: CASSLAENTEAFF. Here the CDR3 DNA reads TGTGCCAGCAGCTTGGCAGAGAACACTGAAGCTTTCTTT. J is TRBJ1-1 and V is TRBV5-6; D is ambiguous. The germline CDR1 and CDR2 sequences are SGHDT and YYEEEE. The V end lost 0 bases, the J end lost 1 base, and 4 bases lay between the germline ends. The CDR3 length is 13 residues.

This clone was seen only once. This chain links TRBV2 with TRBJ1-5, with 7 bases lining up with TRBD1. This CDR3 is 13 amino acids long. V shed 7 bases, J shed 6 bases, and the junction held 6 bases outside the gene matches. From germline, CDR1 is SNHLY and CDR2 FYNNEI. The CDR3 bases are TGTGCCAGCACTCCAGGGGGGGCTCAGCCCCAGCATTTT. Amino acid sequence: CASTPGGAQPQHF.

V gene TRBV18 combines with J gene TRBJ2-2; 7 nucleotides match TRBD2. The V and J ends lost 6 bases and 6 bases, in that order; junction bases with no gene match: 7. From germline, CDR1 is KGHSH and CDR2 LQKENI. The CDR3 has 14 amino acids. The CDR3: CASSWREKAGELFF. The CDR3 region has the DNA TGTGCCAGCTCTTGGCGGGAGAAGGCCGGGGAGCTGTTTTTT.

In DNA, the CDR3 is TGTGCCAGCAGCTTGCCCTGGGGTGACGGGGAGCTGTTTTTT. This encodes CASSLPWGDGELFF. The V and J genes are TRBV5-6 and TRBJ2-2; no clear D. The CDR3 is 14 residues long. Germline V CDR1 and CDR2: SGHDT, YYEEEE. V dropped 1 base and J dropped 7 bases, with 11 bases sitting between them.

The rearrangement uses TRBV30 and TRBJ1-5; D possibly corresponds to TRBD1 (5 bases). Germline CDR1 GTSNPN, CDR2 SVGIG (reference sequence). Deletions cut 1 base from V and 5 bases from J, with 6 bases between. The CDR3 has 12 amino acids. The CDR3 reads CAWSDRHQPQHF. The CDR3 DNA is TGTGCCTGGAGTGACAGGCATCAGCCCCAGCATTTT.

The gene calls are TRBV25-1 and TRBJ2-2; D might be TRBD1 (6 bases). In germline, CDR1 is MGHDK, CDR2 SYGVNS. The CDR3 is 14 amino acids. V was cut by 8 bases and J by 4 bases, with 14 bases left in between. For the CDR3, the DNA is TGTGCCAGCTCCAGACAGGATTCCACCGGGGAGCTGTTTTTT. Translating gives CASSRQDSTGELFF.

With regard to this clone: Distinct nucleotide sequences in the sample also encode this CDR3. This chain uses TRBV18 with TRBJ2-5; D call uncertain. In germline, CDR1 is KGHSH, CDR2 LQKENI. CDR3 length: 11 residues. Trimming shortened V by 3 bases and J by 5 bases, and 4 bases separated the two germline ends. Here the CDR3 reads CASSPWETQYF. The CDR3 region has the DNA TGTGCCAGCTCACCGTGGGAGACCCAGTACTTC.

CDR3 DNA: TGTGCCAGCAGCTTCGACGCCGGCGGGACCCAGTACTTC. This codes for CASSFDAGGTQYF. The chain links TRBV5-6 to TRBJ2-5, with D uncertain. The CDR3 spans 13 residues. Germline CDR1 is SGHDT and CDR2 is YYEEEE. Trimming took 2 bases from V and 7 from J, leaving 12 bases between them.

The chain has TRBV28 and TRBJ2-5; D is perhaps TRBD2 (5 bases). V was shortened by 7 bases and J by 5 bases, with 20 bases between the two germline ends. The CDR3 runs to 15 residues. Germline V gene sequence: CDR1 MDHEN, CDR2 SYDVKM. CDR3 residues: CASTPAALRGETQYF. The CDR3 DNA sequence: TGTGCCAGCACCCCCGCGGCCCTCCGCGGGGAGACCCAGTACTTC.

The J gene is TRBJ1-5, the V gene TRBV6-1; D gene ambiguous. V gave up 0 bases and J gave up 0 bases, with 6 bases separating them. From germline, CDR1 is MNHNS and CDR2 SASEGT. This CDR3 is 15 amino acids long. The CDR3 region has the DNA TGTGCCAGCAGTGAAGCGGACGGTAGCAATCAGCCCCAGCATTTT. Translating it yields CASSEADGSNQPQHF.

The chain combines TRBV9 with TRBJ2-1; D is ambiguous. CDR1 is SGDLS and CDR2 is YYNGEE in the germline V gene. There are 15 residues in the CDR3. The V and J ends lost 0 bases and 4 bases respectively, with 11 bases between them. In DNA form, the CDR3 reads TGTGCCAGCAGCGTAGGGCAGGTCCCGTACAATGAGCAGTTCTTC. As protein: CASSVGQVPYNEQFF.

DNA for the CDR3: TGTGCCAGCAGTTTGGACAGGGGACTTCAAGAGACCCAGTACTTC. Amino acids: CASSLDRGLQETQYF. J is TRBJ2-5 and V is TRBV2, with 9 bases fitting TRBD1. V shed 5 bases, J shed 2 bases, and the junction held 6 bases outside the gene matches. The CDR3 length is 15 residues. CDR1 and CDR2 from the germline V gene are SNHLY and FYNNEI.

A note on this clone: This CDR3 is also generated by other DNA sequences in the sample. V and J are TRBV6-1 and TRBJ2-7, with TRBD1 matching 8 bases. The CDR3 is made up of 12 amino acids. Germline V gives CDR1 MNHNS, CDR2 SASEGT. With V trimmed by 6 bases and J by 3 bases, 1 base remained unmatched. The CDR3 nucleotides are TGTGCCAGCAGCGGACAGGGCTACGAGCAGTACTTC. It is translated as CASSGQGYEQYF.

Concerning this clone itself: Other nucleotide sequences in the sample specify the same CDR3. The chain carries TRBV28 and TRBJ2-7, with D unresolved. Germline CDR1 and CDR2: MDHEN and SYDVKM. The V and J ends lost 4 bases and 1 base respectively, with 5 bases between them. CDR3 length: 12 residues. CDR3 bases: TGTGCCAGCAGTTCCCTTTCCTACGAGCAGTACTTC. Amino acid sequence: CASSSLSYEQYF.

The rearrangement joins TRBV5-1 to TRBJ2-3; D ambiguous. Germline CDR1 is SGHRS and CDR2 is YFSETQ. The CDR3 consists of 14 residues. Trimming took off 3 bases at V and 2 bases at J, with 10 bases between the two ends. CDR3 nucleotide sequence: TGCGCCAGCAGCTGGCGAGCCAACACAGATACGCAGTATTTT. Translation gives CASSWRANTDTQYF.

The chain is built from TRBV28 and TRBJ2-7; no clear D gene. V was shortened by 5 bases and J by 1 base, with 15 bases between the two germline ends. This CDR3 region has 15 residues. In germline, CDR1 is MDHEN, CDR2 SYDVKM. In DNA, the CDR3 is TGTGCCAGCAGTCAAACCCCGGGCAGTTCCTACGAGCAGTACTTC. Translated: CASSQTPGSSYEQYF.